These 9 T cell receptor beta chains originate from one sample sequenced in a study of shared clonotypes between healthy human individuals. Here immunoSEQ multiplex PCR was the method, and the copy in TCRdb shows in-frame clones only, minus some. The sample lists about a million clones; roughly 80% were seen once. Source material: memory CD4+ T cells sorted from blood. The sample's subset: CD45RA-negative fraction. Receptor source: a man aged 18 to 35 in good health.

V is TRBV29-1 and J is TRBJ2-5; the D gene is possibly TRBD2 (6 bases). This CDR3 comprises 13 residues. V was clipped by 4 bases and J by 5 bases, with 14 bases between them. Germline CDR1 reads SQVTM; CDR2 reads ANQGSEA. The CDR3 DNA sequence: TGCAGCGTTGCCGGACTAATAGTTGAGACCCAGTACTTC. The encoded protein is CSVAGLIVETQYF.

The CDR3 is CASSHGDRGGTGELFF. The DNA of the CDR3 is TGCGCCAGCAGCCATGGGGACAGGGGTGGAACCGGGGAGCTGTTTTTT. The gene calls are TRBV4-3 and TRBJ2-2, with TRBD1 matching over 10 bases. CDR3 length: 16 residues. Trimming cost V 3 bases and J 5 bases; bases outside gene matches: 6. The germline V gene has CDR1 LGHNA and CDR2 YSLEER.

The rearrangement uses TRBV15 and TRBJ1-2, with D uncertain. The V and J ends lost 0 bases and 5 bases respectively, with 13 bases between them. This CDR3 is built from 15 residues. Germline V gene sequence: CDR1 LNHNV, CDR2 YYDKDF (reference sequence). This chain's CDR3 is CATSRDLAPQYGYTF. CDR3 sequence (DNA): TGTGCCACCAGCAGAGATTTAGCCCCGCAGTATGGCTACACCTTC.

The count of this clone is one. The rearrangement uses TRBV19 and TRBJ2-7; the D gene is possibly TRBD1 (5 bases). V was cut by 4 bases and J by 4 bases, with 14 bases left in between. The CDR3 length is 14 residues. Looked up from germline, CDR1 is LNHDA and CDR2 is SQIVND (reference sequence). The CDR3 DNA reads as TGTGCCAGTAGTAAGTCCGGACAATTATACGAGCAGTACTTC. This gives the protein CASSKSGQLYEQYF.

Ten or more counts support this clone. This chain uses TRBV5-6 with TRBJ2-7; 7 bases map to TRBD1. The CDR3 length is 12 residues. V gave up 4 bases and J gave up 6 bases; unmatched junction bases: 4. Germline CDR1 and CDR2: SGHDT and YYEEEE. This chain's CDR3 is CASSLYRGEQYF. CDR3 DNA sequence: TGTGCCAGCAGCCTCTACAGGGGCGAGCAGTACTTC.

The CDR3 bases are TGCGCCAGCAGCCAATCCACCTGGGGAGGGGGGTCCTACAATGAGCAGTTCTTC. Its translation is CASSQSTWGGGSYNEQFF. This sequence joins TRBV4-3 and TRBJ2-1; D is possibly TRBD2 (7 bases). Germline V gene data show CDR1 as LGHNA and CDR2 as YSLEER. The length of the CDR3 is 18 residues. The ends were cut back, 2 bases at V and 1 base at J, with 18 bases in the middle.

The V call is TRBV9, the J call TRBJ2-3; D is unresolved. The ends were cut back, 4 bases at V and 4 bases at J, with 13 bases in the middle. Germline V CDR1 and CDR2: SGDLS, YYNGEE. The CDR3 loop spans 14 amino acids. The DNA of the CDR3 is TGTGCCAGCAGCCCCCGATTAGCCGCAGATACGCAGTATTTT. Encoded protein: CASSPRLAADTQYF. Variable domain in full (rest from reference TRBV9 and TRBJ2-3): DSGVTQTPKHLITATGQRVTLRCSPRSGDLSVYWYQQSLDQGLQFLIQYYNGEERAKGNILERFSAQQFPDLHSELNLSSLELGDSALYFCASSPRLAADTQYFGPGTRLTVL.

The genes are TRBV5-1 and TRBJ2-5; tentative D call: TRBD2 (6 bases). Germline V gene data show CDR1 as SGHRS and CDR2 as YFSETQ. The CDR3 length is 16 residues. Trimming cost V 0 bases and J 1 base, with 13 bases left between them. The CDR3 DNA reads TGCGCCAGCAGCTTGGGGGCGGGGTCAAGCCAAGAGACCCAGTACTTC. Translated: CASSLGAGSSQETQYF. The whole variable domain, remainder taken from reference TRBV5-1 and TRBJ2-5, is KAGVTQTPRYLIKTRGQQVTLSCSPISGHRSVSWYQQTPGQGLQFLFEYFSETQRNKGNFPGRFSGRQFSNSRSEMNVSTLELGDSALYLCASSLGAGSSQETQYFGPGTRLLVL.

Notes on this clone: A read error is likely, as this CDR3 ends without the conserved phenylalanine or tryptophan. The limits of the CDR3 on the DNA are not certain, so only TCRdb's listed CDR3 is given. This sequence joins TRBV28 and TRBJ2-7. The CDR3 extends over 14 residues, inclusive of both ends. Germline lookup yields CDR1 MDHEN and CDR2 SYDVKM. Here the CDR3 reads CASSFSPIGRQVSS.